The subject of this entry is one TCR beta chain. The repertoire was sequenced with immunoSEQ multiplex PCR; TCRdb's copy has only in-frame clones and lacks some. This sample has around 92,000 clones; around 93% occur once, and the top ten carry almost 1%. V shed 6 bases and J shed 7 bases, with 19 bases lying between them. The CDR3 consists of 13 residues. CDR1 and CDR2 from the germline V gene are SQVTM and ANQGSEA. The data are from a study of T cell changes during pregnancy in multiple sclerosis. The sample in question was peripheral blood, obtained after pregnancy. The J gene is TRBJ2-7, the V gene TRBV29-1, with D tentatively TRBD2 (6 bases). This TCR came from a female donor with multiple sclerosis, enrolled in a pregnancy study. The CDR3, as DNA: TGCAGCGTGTCCAGGACGGGAGATATAGAGCAGTACTTC. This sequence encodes CSVSRTGDIEQYF.